The 6 T cell receptor beta chains listed next were all sequenced from one sample in a study of blood T cells in healthy people across ages (dated by TCRdb to between 2014 and 2017). The library was obtained by 5' RACE. Sequenced on an Illumina HiSeq 2500. A second roughly 6 to 11 cycle PCR used a sample-barcoded 5' primer and a J-beta primer mix. TCRdb reworked the public reads: Q25 trimming with fastp, MiXCR clone assembly, productive beta chains retained. Entries are consolidated by CDR3 protein sequence, retaining the most common genes and DNA. The sample table holds fewer than 900,000 distinct CDR3 sequences, of which 43% were seen once. The ten largest clones take up 20% to 25% of the sample. The sequencing input was blood. The receptors originated from a woman in her sixties in good health.

The chain links TRBV28 to TRBJ2-3; D is ambiguous. V gave up 3 bases and J gave up 5 bases, with 12 bases separating them. Germline V lookup: CDR1 MDHEN, CDR2 SYDVKM. This CDR3 is 14 amino acids long. CDR3 DNA: TGTGCCAGCAGTTTTGCCAGGTTGGGAGATACGCAGTATTTT. It translates to CASSFARLGDTQYF.

The DNA for the CDR3 is TGTGCCACCAGTGATTTCAAACGGCGTACGCAGTATTTT. Translated: CATSDFKRRTQYF. The V and J genes are TRBV24-1 and TRBJ2-3; D call uncertain. Deletions cut 1 base from V and 8 bases from J, with 9 bases between. CDR1 and CDR2 from the germline V gene are KGHDR and SFDVKD. This CDR3 spans 13 amino acids.

This clonotype was counted many times. The chain has TRBV12-3 or TRBV12-4 and TRBJ2-1; 7 bases align to TRBD2. The V gene end was trimmed by 4 bases and the J gene end by 6 bases; junction bases not matched to a gene: 6. This CDR3 is 14 amino acids long. The CDR3 is CASSSRTRGNEQFF. The DNA of the CDR3 is TGTGCCAGCAGTTCCCGGACTAGAGGCAATGAGCAGTTCTTC.

This chain joins TRBV6-6 and TRBJ2-3; either TRBD1 or TRBD2 may fit D (5 bases each). CDR3 length: 13 amino acids. Germline V gene lookup returns CDR1 MNHNY and CDR2 SVGAGI (reference sequence). The V end was cut by 7 bases, the J end by 1 base, with 9 bases between. The CDR3 here is CASKMGGTDTQYF. The CDR3 coding sequence is TGTGCCAGCAAAATGGGGGGCACAGATACGCAGTATTTT.

The V and J genes are TRBV10-3 and TRBJ2-2; weak D call: TRBD1 (6 bases). Germline CDR1 ENHRY, CDR2 SYGVKD. V lost 6 bases and J 0 bases, leaving 11 bases between the germline ends. The CDR3 runs 15 residues. DNA for the CDR3: TGTGCCATCAGACCGGGACAAGCGAACACCGGGGAGCTGTTTTTT. Its translation is CAIRPGQANTGELFF.

This clonotype was detected a few times. This chain links TRBV15 with TRBJ2-7; no clear D gene. This CDR3 is 14 amino acids long. Germline CDR1 and CDR2: LNHNV and YYDKDF (reference sequence). V was pared by 3 bases and J by 2 bases, with 11 bases between. The chain's CDR3 is CATSRDPPPYEQYF. CDR3 in DNA: TGTGCCACCAGCAGGGACCCCCCTCCCTACGAGCAGTACTTC.